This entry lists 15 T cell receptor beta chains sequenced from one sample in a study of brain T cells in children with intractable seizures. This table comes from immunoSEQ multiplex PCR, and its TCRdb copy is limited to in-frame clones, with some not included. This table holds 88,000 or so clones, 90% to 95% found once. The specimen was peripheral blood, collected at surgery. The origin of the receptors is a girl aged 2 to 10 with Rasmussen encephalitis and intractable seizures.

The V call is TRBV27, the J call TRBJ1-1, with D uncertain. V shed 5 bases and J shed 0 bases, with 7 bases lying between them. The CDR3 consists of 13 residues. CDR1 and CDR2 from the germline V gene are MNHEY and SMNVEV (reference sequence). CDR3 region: CASSPRMNTEAFF. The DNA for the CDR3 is TGTGCCAGCAGTCCACGCATGAACACTGAAGCTTTCTTT.

The CDR3 loop is CASSLTSGISTDTQYF. The CDR3 DNA reads as TGTGCCAGCAGCTTGACTAGCGGGATAAGCACAGATACGCAGTATTTT. The rearrangement links TRBV5-4 to TRBJ2-3; 10 bases match TRBD2. V lost 1 base and J lost 0; bases outside the gene matches: 2. The CDR3 contains 16 residues. Germline V gene lookup returns CDR1 SGHNT and CDR2 YYREEE (reference sequence).

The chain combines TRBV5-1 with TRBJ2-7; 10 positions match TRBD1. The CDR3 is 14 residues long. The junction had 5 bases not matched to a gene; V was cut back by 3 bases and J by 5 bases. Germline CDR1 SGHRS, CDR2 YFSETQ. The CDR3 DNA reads TGCGCCAGCAGCTCCCGGGACAGGGGCCACGAGCAGTACTTC. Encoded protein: CASSSRDRGHEQYF.

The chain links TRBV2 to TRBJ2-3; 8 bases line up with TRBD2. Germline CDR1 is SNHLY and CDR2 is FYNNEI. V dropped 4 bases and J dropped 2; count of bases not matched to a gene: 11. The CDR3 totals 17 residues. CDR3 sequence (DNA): TGTGCCAGCAGTGTGCGTATCCGGGGGGGTACCACAGATACGCAGTATTTT. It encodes CASSVRIRGGTTDTQYF.

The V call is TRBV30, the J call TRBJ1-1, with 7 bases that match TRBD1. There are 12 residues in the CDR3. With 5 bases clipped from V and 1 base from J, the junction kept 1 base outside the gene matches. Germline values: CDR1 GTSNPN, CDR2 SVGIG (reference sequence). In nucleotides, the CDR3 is TGTGCCTGGGACAGGGAGAACACTGAAGCTTTCTTT. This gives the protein CAWDRENTEAFF.

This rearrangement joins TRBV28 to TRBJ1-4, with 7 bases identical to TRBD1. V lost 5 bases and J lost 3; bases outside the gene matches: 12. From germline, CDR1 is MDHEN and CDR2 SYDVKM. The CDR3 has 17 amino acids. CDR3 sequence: CASSLTTKGASNEKLFF. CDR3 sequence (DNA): TGTGCCAGCAGTCTAACCACGAAGGGGGCCTCTAATGAAAAACTGTTTTTT.

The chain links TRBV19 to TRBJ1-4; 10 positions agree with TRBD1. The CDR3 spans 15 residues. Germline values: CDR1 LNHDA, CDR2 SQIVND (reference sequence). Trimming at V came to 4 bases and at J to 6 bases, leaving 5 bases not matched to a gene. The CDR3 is CASSSRTGGHEKLFF. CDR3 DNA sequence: TGTGCCAGTAGTAGCCGGACAGGGGGGCATGAAAAACTGTTTTTT.

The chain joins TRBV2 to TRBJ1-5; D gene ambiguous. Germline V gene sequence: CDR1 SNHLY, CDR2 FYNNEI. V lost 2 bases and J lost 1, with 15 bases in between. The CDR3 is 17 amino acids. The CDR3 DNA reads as TGTGCCAGCAGTGAACCGCTCGGGAGGGTCAGCAATCAGCCCCAGCATTTT. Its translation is CASSEPLGRVSNQPQHF.

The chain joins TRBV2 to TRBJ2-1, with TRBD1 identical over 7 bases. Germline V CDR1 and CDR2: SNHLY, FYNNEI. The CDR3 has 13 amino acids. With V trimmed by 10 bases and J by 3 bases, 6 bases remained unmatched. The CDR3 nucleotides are TGTGCCACCCAAGGGGGCGGCTACAATGAGCAGTTCTTC. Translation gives CATQGGGYNEQFF.

The CDR3: CASSLTGTVGYGYTF. CDR3 nucleotides: TGTGCCAGCAGTCTGACAGGGACGGTCGGCTATGGCTACACCTTC. V and J are TRBV7-9 and TRBJ1-2, with 7 bases lining up with TRBD1. This CDR3 comprises 15 residues. The J segment lost 4 bases and the V segment lost 6 bases, leaving 11 bases of the junction unmatched. The germline V gene has CDR1 SEHNR and CDR2 FQNEAQ (reference sequence).

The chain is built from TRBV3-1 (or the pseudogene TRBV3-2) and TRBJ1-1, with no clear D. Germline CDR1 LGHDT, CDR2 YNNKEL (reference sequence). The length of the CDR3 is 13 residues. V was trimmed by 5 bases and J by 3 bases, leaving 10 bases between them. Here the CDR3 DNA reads TGTGCCAGCAGCAGGGAGTACGACACTGAAGCTTTCTTT. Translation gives CASSREYDTEAFF.

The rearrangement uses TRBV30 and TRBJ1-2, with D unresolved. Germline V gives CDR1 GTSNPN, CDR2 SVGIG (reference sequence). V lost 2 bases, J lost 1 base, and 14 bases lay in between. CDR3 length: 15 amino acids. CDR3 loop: CAWSNPGRINYGYTF. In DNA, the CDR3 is TGTGCCTGGAGTAACCCGGGCAGAATTAACTATGGCTACACCTTC.

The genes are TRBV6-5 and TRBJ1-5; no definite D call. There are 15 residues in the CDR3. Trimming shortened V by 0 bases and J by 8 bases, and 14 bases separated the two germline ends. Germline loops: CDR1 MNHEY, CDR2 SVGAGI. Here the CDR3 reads CASSYSMPALEPQHF. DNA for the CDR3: TGTGCCAGCAGTTACTCGATGCCGGCCTTAGAGCCCCAGCATTTT.

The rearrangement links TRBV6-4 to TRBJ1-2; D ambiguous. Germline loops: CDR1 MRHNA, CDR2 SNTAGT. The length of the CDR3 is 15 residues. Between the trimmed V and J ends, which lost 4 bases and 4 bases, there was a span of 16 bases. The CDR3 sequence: CASSVMPDQPYGYTF. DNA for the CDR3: TGTGCCAGCAGTGTAATGCCAGATCAACCCTATGGCTACACCTTC.

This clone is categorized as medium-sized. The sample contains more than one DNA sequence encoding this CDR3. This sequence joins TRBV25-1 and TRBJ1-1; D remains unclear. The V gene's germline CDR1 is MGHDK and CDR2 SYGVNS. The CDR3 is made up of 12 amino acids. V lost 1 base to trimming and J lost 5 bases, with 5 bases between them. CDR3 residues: CASSELGTEAFF. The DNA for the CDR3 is TGTGCCAGCAGTGAATTGGGGACTGAAGCTTTCTTT.